Shown below are 9 T cell receptor beta chains from a single sample sequenced in a study of T cell repertoires in cytomegalovirus infection. TCRdb reanalysed the reads using MiXCR and keeps one entry per CDR3 protein. This sample has approximately 400,000 distinct CDR3 sequences, with around 32% found just once. The sequenced sample consisted of PBMCs. These receptor sequences come from a human donor in good health (CMV status not recorded). Some clones in this sample may be carry-over from other donors' samples.

This clonotype was counted at least ten times. The chain joins TRBV11-2 to TRBJ2-3, with 8 bases fitting TRBD2. V lost 5 bases and J lost 1; bases outside the gene matches: 11. Germline V CDR1 and CDR2: SGHAT, FQNNGV. CDR3 size: 17 residues. Here the CDR3 reads CASSHGGAGGGTDTQYF. The CDR3 DNA reads TGTGCCAGCAGCCACGGGGGGGCCGGGGGTGGCACAGATACGCAGTATTTT.

This clonotype is deemed medium-sized. The chain joins TRBV7-2 to TRBJ2-7; 15 bases are shared with TRBD2. The V gene's germline CDR1 is SGHTA and CDR2 FQGNSA. This CDR3 contains 18 residues. V lost 0 bases and J lost 4; bases outside the gene matches: 7. DNA for the CDR3: TGTGCCAGCAGCTTAGCCGAGAGGACTAGCGGGGGGGATTACGAGCAGTACTTC. It specifies CASSLAERTSGGDYEQYF.

The chain has TRBV6-5 and TRBJ1-6; maybe TRBD1 (6 bases). The V and J ends lost 6 bases and 11 bases respectively, with 14 bases between them. The CDR3 spans 13 residues. CDR1 is MNHEY, CDR2 SVGAGI, per germline. The CDR3 DNA reads TGTGCCAGCAGCCCACAGGGTAGGGCACCCCTCCACTTT. Translation gives CASSPQGRAPLHF.

The rearrangement uses TRBV5-1 and TRBJ2-7, with D possibly being TRBD1 (6 bases). This CDR3 is 15 amino acids long. Germline CDR1 reads SGHRS; CDR2 reads YFSETQ. Trimming removed 5 bases from V and 4 bases from J, with 19 bases in between. The CDR3 spells CASRPSGDIIYEQYF. CDR3 bases: TGCGCCAGCAGACCCTCCGGGGACATAATATACGAGCAGTACTTC.

The rearrangement joins TRBV5-4 to TRBJ1-3, with 10 nucleotides matching TRBD1. Per the germline V gene, CDR1 is SGHNT and CDR2 is YYREEE (reference sequence). The V gene end was trimmed by 5 bases and the J gene end by 3 bases; junction bases not matched to a gene: 8. This CDR3 is built from 16 residues. This chain's CDR3 is CASSTDRGPVGNTIYF. The CDR3 DNA sequence: TGTGCCAGCAGTACCGACAGGGGGCCGGTTGGAAACACCATATATTTT.

To note about this clonotype: This may be a read error, as it is one base from a much larger clone. This chain connects TRBV11-2 to TRBJ2-7; maybe TRBD2 (6 bases). The CDR3 has 14 residues. CDR1 and CDR2 (germline): SGHAT, FQNNGV. CDR3 protein: CVSSSWTISYEQYF. The DNA for the CDR3 is TGTGTCAGCAGCTCGTGGACTATCTCCTACGAGCAGTACTTC.

This clonotype was detected only a few times. This chain uses TRBV20-1 with TRBJ2-7, with 16 bases fitting TRBD2. The J segment lost 4 bases and the V segment lost 6 bases, leaving 9 bases of the junction unmatched. The length of the CDR3 is 16 residues. The germline gives CDR1 DFQATT, CDR2 SNEGSKA (reference sequence). In nucleotides, the CDR3 is TGCAGTGCGGGCGGGACTAGCGGGGGGGTGATTTACGAGCAGTACTTC. It translates to CSAGGTSGGVIYEQYF.

The chain has TRBV5-6 and TRBJ1-6; 8 nucleotides line up with TRBD1. From germline, CDR1 is SGHDT and CDR2 YYEEEE. This CDR3 is 20 amino acids long. V dropped 5 bases and J dropped 0; count of bases not matched to a gene: 16. In DNA form, the CDR3 reads TGTGCCAGCAGAAAGGGCGTTGGCAGGACAGGGAGCTCCTATAATTCACCCCTCCACTTT. Protein: CASRKGVGRTGSSYNSPLHF.

V usage is TRBV5-5 and J usage is TRBJ2-3; a weak D match, TRBD2 (5 bases). The CDR3 length is 16 residues. Germline V lookup: CDR1 SGHKS, CDR2 YYEKEE (reference sequence). Trimming took 4 bases from V and 2 from J, leaving 17 bases between them. The CDR3: CASSPSFGLVTDTQYF. For the CDR3, the DNA is TGTGCCAGCAGCCCAAGCTTCGGACTGGTCACAGATACGCAGTATTTT.